This passage covers 25 T cell receptor beta chains from one sample sequenced in a study of shared clonotypes between healthy human individuals. CD8 cells classed as naive were CD45RO-negative and positively selected for CCR7, excluding terminally differentiated effector memory CD45RA+ cells. Profiling relied on immunoSEQ multiplex PCR, and the TCRdb table lists in-frame clones only, not all of them. The data show some 740,000 clones, 92% seen once. The sequenced material came from naive CD8+ T cells sorted from blood. All receptors derive from a man aged 30 to 39 in good health.

The rearrangement joins TRBV15 to TRBJ2-3, with 7 bases that match TRBD2. CDR1 and CDR2 from the germline V gene are LNHNV and YYDKDF (reference sequence). This CDR3 comprises 15 residues. Trimming removed 7 bases from V and 6 bases from J; junction bases left unmatched: 13. Written as DNA, the CDR3 is TGTGCCACCAACCATGTTTTGCGGGAGAGTGATACGCAGTATTTT. Encoded protein: CATNHVLRESDTQYF.

The chain is built from TRBV6-5 and TRBJ1-5; no clear D. The CDR3 has 14 residues. V was clipped by 5 bases and J by 6 bases, with 14 bases between them. Germline values: CDR1 MNHEY, CDR2 SVGAGI. CDR3 protein: CASSKGNTGQPQHF. In DNA, the CDR3 is TGTGCCAGCAGTAAAGGGAATACGGGTCAGCCCCAGCATTTT.

The J gene is TRBJ2-1, the V gene TRBV9; TRBD2 is a possible D gene (5 bases). V was shortened by 0 bases and J by 5 bases, with 15 bases between the two germline ends. The CDR3 sequence is 16 residues long. Germline lookup yields CDR1 SGDLS and CDR2 YYNGEE. The CDR3 sequence: CASSVEVIPGDNEQFF. The CDR3 coding sequence is TGTGCCAGCAGCGTAGAGGTAATCCCCGGGGACAATGAGCAGTTCTTC.

The chain combines TRBV7-9 with TRBJ2-3; 7 bases align to TRBD1. V was pared by 4 bases and J by 0 bases, with 7 bases of the junction left unmatched. The V gene's germline CDR1 is SEHNR and CDR2 FQNEAQ (reference sequence). The CDR3 is 16 residues long. The DNA for the CDR3 is TGTGCCAGCAGCTCGTTTCGGGACAGTAGCACAGATACGCAGTATTTT. As protein: CASSSFRDSSTDTQYF. The variable domain in full, with the rest retrieved from reference TRBV7-9 and TRBJ2-3, is DTGVSQNPRHKITKRGQNVTFRCDPISEHNRLYWYRQTLGQGPEFLTYFQNEAQLEKSRLLSDRFSAERPKGSFSTLEIQRTEQGDSAMYLCASSSFRDSSTDTQYFGPGTRLTVL.

V gene TRBV7-2 combines with J gene TRBJ2-3; D is unclear. V dropped 5 bases and J dropped 0 bases, with 6 bases sitting between them. The germline CDR1 and CDR2 sequences are SGHTA and FQGNSA. This CDR3 comprises 13 residues. The CDR3 sequence is CASSNPSTDTQYF. CDR3 DNA: TGTGCCAGCAGCAACCCTAGCACAGATACGCAGTATTTT.

In this sample, this clone turned up a few times. This chain joins TRBV29-1 and TRBJ1-1; D is unclear. The CDR3 spans 12 residues. Looked up from germline, CDR1 is SQVTM and CDR2 is ANQGSEA. The ends were cut back, 7 bases at V and 12 bases at J, with 21 bases in the middle. This chain's CDR3 is CSGTSRVSDSFF. The CDR3 DNA sequence: TGCAGCGGGACGAGCCGCGTCAGTGACTCTTTCTTT.

The chain combines TRBV4-1 with TRBJ1-4; no reliable D call. The germline V gene has CDR1 MGHRA and CDR2 YSYEKL. V lost 5 bases and J 7 bases, leaving 17 bases between the germline ends. This CDR3 is 15 amino acids long. The CDR3 sequence is CASSGASKGSEKLFF. As DNA, the CDR3 is TGCGCCAGCAGCGGTGCCTCCAAAGGGAGTGAAAAACTGTTTTTT.

This clone has only one observation. CDR3 DNA sequence: TGTGCCAGCAGCTTGCAGGCGTACGAGCAGTACTTC. It specifies CASSLQAYEQYF. This sequence joins TRBV5-5 and TRBJ2-7; D call uncertain. Germline V gene sequence: CDR1 SGHKS, CDR2 YYEKEE (reference sequence). V was trimmed by 1 base and J by 4 bases, leaving 6 bases between them. The CDR3 is made up of 12 amino acids.

The CDR3: CAISLTATNEKLFF. In DNA, the CDR3 is TGTGCCATCAGTTTAACAGCAACTAATGAAAAACTGTTTTTT. The chain has TRBV10-3 and TRBJ1-4; D is unresolved. CDR3 length equals 14 residues. V was shortened by 5 bases and J by 0 bases, with 7 bases between the two germline ends. Germline CDR1 is ENHRY and CDR2 is SYGVKD.

This sequence joins TRBV18 and TRBJ2-3; D ambiguous. V lost 0 bases, J lost 4 bases, and 8 bases lay in between. Germline V gene sequence: CDR1 KGHSH, CDR2 LQKENI. The CDR3 loop spans 14 amino acids. Written as DNA, the CDR3 is TGTGCCAGCTCACCACCTATTCGCGCAGATACGCAGTATTTT. Encoded protein: CASSPPIRADTQYF.

V usage is TRBV19 and J usage is TRBJ2-3; D call uncertain. V was cut by 10 bases and J by 6 bases, with 23 bases left in between. CDR1 is LNHDA, CDR2 SQIVND, per germline (reference sequence). There are 15 residues in the CDR3. The CDR3 DNA follows: TGTGCCACCAAGACGGCTGCTATATTCCCGGATACGCAGTATTTT. Translating gives CATKTAAIFPDTQYF.

The genes are TRBV2 and TRBJ2-2; 10 nucleotides agree with TRBD2. V was pared by 1 base and J by 6 bases, with 2 bases of the junction left unmatched. The CDR3 has 15 residues. Germline CDR1 reads SNHLY; CDR2 reads FYNNEI. The CDR3 sequence is CASSEVLAGPGELFF. DNA of the CDR3: TGTGCCAGCAGTGAAGTACTAGCGGGACCCGGGGAGCTGTTTTTT.

J is TRBJ2-4 and V is TRBV7-9; TRBD1 agrees at 7 bases. Germline trimming cut 8 bases from V and 3 bases from J; bases unmatched to any gene: 7. The CDR3 is 14 residues long. Germline V gene sequence: CDR1 SEHNR, CDR2 FQNEAQ (reference sequence). The CDR3 nucleotides read TGTGCCAGCGAAGGACAGGAGGTCAAAAACATTCAGTACTTC. This encodes CASEGQEVKNIQYF.

This sequence joins TRBV9 and TRBJ2-7, with 7 bases identical to TRBD1. V was pared by 3 bases and J by 5 bases, with 14 bases of the junction left unmatched. The CDR3 has 16 amino acids. Germline-derived CDR1 and CDR2 are SGDLS and YYNGEE. CDR3 coding DNA: TGTGCCAGCAGCGATCGTGCCGACAGGGTAATCCACGAGCAGTACTTC. This encodes CASSDRADRVIHEQYF.

The rearrangement uses TRBV7-2 and TRBJ2-7; 7 bases are a match to TRBD2. Germline lookup yields CDR1 SGHTA and CDR2 FQGNSA. The V gene end was trimmed by 2 bases and the J gene end by 7 bases; junction bases not matched to a gene: 11. This CDR3 has 15 residues. The CDR3 here is CASSLSAGDFREQYF. The CDR3 coding sequence is TGTGCCAGCAGCTTATCGGCGGGGGACTTTAGAGAGCAGTACTTC.

The V and J genes are TRBV13 and TRBJ2-7; weak D call: TRBD2 (5 bases). With 4 bases removed from V and 5 bases from J, the gap between germline ends came to 12 bases. There are 13 residues in the CDR3. In germline, CDR1 is PRHDT, CDR2 FYEKMQ (reference sequence). The CDR3 DNA follows: TGTGCCAGCAGCTGGACCTACGGGGACGAGCAGTACTTC. Its protein is CASSWTYGDEQYF.

This chain uses TRBV11-2 with TRBJ2-7; possible D gene TRBD2, 6 bases. The CDR3 consists of 12 residues. Germline CDR1 reads SGHAT; CDR2 reads FQNNGV. V lost 5 bases and J 6 bases, leaving 11 bases between the germline ends. In DNA, the CDR3 is TGTGCCAGCAGCACATGGGGGGTCGAGCAGTACTTC. Protein sequence: CASSTWGVEQYF.

J is TRBJ2-6 and V is TRBV29-1, with 9 bases matching TRBD1. The germline CDR1 and CDR2 sequences are SQVTM and ANQGSEA. The CDR3 is made up of 14 amino acids. V trimming: 4 bases; J trimming: 7 bases; junction bases outside the gene matches: 5. The CDR3 sequence: CSVGTGVGANVLTF. The CDR3 nucleotides are TGCAGCGTTGGGACAGGGGTCGGAGCCAACGTCCTGACTTTC. The full variable domain, rest sourced from reference TRBV29-1 and TRBJ2-6, is SAVISQKPSRDICQRGTSLTIQCQVDSQVTMMFWYRQQPGQSLTLIATANQGSEATYESGFVIDKFPISRPNLTFSTLTVSNMSPEDSSIYLCSVGTGVGANVLTFGAGSRLTVL.

The J gene is TRBJ2-1, the V gene TRBV5-4; tentatively, D is TRBD2 (5 bases). Germline V gene lookup returns CDR1 SGHNT and CDR2 YYREEE (reference sequence). V shed 0 bases and J shed 4 bases, with 17 bases lying between them. The CDR3 has 17 residues. The DNA for the CDR3 is TGTGCCAGCAGCTTGGACCCGGGAACGCCCTATTACAATGAGCAGTTCTTC. Translation gives CASSLDPGTPYYNEQFF.

Comment on this clone: Other DNA sequences in the same sample also yield this CDR3. The CDR3 DNA follows: TGCGCCAGCAGCTGGGGTACTAGCGGGCGCTACGAGCAGTACTTC. Translating it yields CASSWGTSGRYEQYF. The chain carries TRBV4-1 and TRBJ2-7, with 9 nucleotides matching TRBD2. V lost 5 bases and J lost 3; bases outside the gene matches: 8. This CDR3 has 15 amino acids. Germline lookup yields CDR1 MGHRA and CDR2 YSYEKL.

The genes are TRBV2 and TRBJ2-1; 8 bases are shared with TRBD2. With 4 bases clipped from V and 7 bases from J, the junction kept 9 bases outside the gene matches. This CDR3 contains 15 residues. CDR1 is SNHLY, CDR2 FYNNEI, per germline. In DNA form, the CDR3 reads TGTGCCAGCAGTGTAAGGCTAGCGGGCCCAAATGAGCAGTTCTTC. Protein: CASSVRLAGPNEQFF.

This chain links TRBV5-5 with TRBJ2-7; D perhaps matches TRBD1 (7 bases). Germline loops: CDR1 SGHKS, CDR2 YYEKEE (reference sequence). This CDR3 is built from 15 residues. V was pared by 0 bases and J by 4 bases, with 14 bases between. CDR3 protein: CASSLDGGGRYEQYF. The CDR3 DNA reads TGTGCCAGCAGCTTGGATGGAGGGGGCAGGTACGAGCAGTACTTC. Together with reference TRBV5-5 and TRBJ2-7, the CDR3 gives the full variable domain: DAGVTQSPTHLIKTRGQQVTLRCSPISGHKSVSWYQQVLGQGPQFIFQYYEKEERGRGNFPDRFSARQFPNYSSELNVNALLLGDSALYLCASSLDGGGRYEQYFGPGTRLTVT.

The chain links TRBV2 to TRBJ2-1; TRBD1 aligns across 10 bases. Germline CDR1 and CDR2: SNHLY and FYNNEI. There are 13 residues in the CDR3. V gave up 10 bases and J gave up 7 bases; unmatched junction bases: 7. For the CDR3, the DNA is TGTGCCATAAGGACAGGGGGAATGAATGAGCAGTTCTTC. Translating gives CAIRTGGMNEQFF. Combining the CDR3 with reference TRBV2 and TRBJ2-1 gives the whole variable domain EPEVTQTPSHQVTQMGQEVILRCVPISNHLYFYWYRQILGQKVEFLVSFYNNEISEKSEIFDDQFSVERPDGSNFTLKIRSTKLEDSAMYFCAIRTGGMNEQFFGPGTRLTVL.

The CDR3 reads CASSLARAGGNYEQYF. The DNA for the CDR3 is TGTGCCAGCAGCTTAGCGCGTGCGGGGGGTAACTACGAGCAGTACTTC. The chain links TRBV7-9 to TRBJ2-7; 8 bases match TRBD2. V was pared by 0 bases and J by 3 bases, with 7 bases of the junction left unmatched. Germline V gene sequence: CDR1 SEHNR, CDR2 FQNEAQ (reference sequence). CDR3 length: 16 amino acids.

The chain joins TRBV7-9 to TRBJ1-3; TRBD1 might be the D (5 bases). The V end lost 5 bases, the J end lost 0 bases, and 14 bases lay between the germline ends. Germline V CDR1 and CDR2: SEHNR, FQNEAQ (reference sequence). The CDR3 totals 16 residues. The CDR3 bases are TGTGCCAGCAGCCCAAAACAGGTAGACTCTGGAAACACCATATATTTT. Protein product: CASSPKQVDSGNTIYF. The complete variable domain, with remaining parts taken from reference TRBV7-9 and TRBJ1-3, reads DTGVSQNPRHKITKRGQNVTFRCDPISEHNRLYWYRQTLGQGPEFLTYFQNEAQLEKSRLLSDRFSAERPKGSFSTLEIQRTEQGDSAMYLCASSPKQVDSGNTIYFGEGSWLTVV.